Shown below are 16 T cell receptor beta chains from a single sample sequenced in a study of blood T cells in healthy people across ages. A second PCR of 7 to 11 cycles used a sample-barcoded 5' primer and a J-beta primer mix. TCRdb independently ran MiXCR on the 5' RACE reads; one entry per CDR3 protein. The sample lists roughly 550,000 distinct CDR3 sequences, about 25% occurring once. Another study also made use of these data, one on T cells of mothers and their children.

Input material: blood. These receptors were taken from a boy younger than 18 in good health.

The J gene is TRBJ1-2, the V gene TRBV4-3; D is uncertain. CDR3 length: 14 residues. CDR1 LGHNA and CDR2 YSLEER come from the germline V gene. V lost 4 bases and J lost 1, with 10 bases in between. This chain's CDR3 is CASSPGTVNYGYTF. The CDR3, as DNA: TGCGCCAGCAGCCCTGGAACGGTTAACTATGGCTACACCTTC.

This clonotype was seen more than once but under ten times. V usage is TRBV28 and J usage is TRBJ1-5, with 9 bases matching TRBD1. This CDR3 spans 18 amino acids. The V and J ends lost 4 bases and 2 bases, in that order; junction bases with no gene match: 12. Germline V CDR1 and CDR2: MDHEN, SYDVKM. CDR3 region: CASSSPTGGSWGNQPQHF. The DNA of the CDR3 is TGTGCCAGCAGTTCCCCGACAGGGGGATCCTGGGGCAATCAGCCCCAGCATTTT.

This chain joins TRBV7-2 and TRBJ2-3; D gene unclear. Trimming cost V 5 bases and J 2 bases, with 17 bases left between them. Germline CDR1 reads SGHTA; CDR2 reads FQGNSA. The CDR3 sequence is 16 residues long. The CDR3 coding sequence is TGTGCCAGCAGCCCAACCTTAGGACCTTTCACAGATACGCAGTATTTT. This encodes CASSPTLGPFTDTQYF.

This clonotype was observed a handful of times. The chain joins TRBV11-2 to TRBJ2-3, with D possibly being TRBD1 or TRBD2 (5 bases each). Trimming stripped 0 bases from V and 0 bases from J, with 10 bases between. This CDR3 spans 16 amino acids. Germline loops: CDR1 SGHAT, CDR2 FQNNGV. Written as DNA, the CDR3 is TGTGCCAGCAGCTTAGACCCGGGGCCAAGCACAGATACGCAGTATTTT. Protein product: CASSLDPGPSTDTQYF.

This clonotype showed up just a few times. The CDR3 DNA reads as TGCAGTGCTAGAGCGGGGGCCGGGGAGCTGTTTTTT. Protein: CSARAGAGELFF. This chain links TRBV20-1 with TRBJ2-2, with D perhaps matching TRBD2 (6 bases). This CDR3 is built from 12 residues. Trimming cost V 1 base and J 6 bases, with 6 bases left between them. Germline V gene data show CDR1 as DFQATT and CDR2 as SNEGSKA (reference sequence).

The chain recombines TRBV30 with TRBJ1-1, with 11 nucleotides matching TRBD1. Germline V CDR1 and CDR2: GTSNPN, SVGIG (reference sequence). V was pared by 1 base and J by 1 base, with 17 bases of the junction left unmatched. The CDR3 has 20 amino acids. The CDR3 is CAWSGLSVYGTGGPNTEAFF. Written as DNA, the CDR3 is TGTGCCTGGAGTGGGTTGTCCGTGTATGGGACAGGGGGGCCGAACACTGAAGCTTTCTTT.

The chain employs TRBV7-2 and TRBJ2-7; TRBD2 matches 12 bases. V shed 5 bases and J 3 bases; nucleotides not matched to a gene: 8. The germline gives CDR1 SGHTA, CDR2 FQGNSA. This CDR3 contains 16 residues. CDR3 sequence: CASSLSSSGGGYEQYF. The CDR3 nucleotides read TGTGCCAGCAGCCTCTCCTCTAGCGGGGGGGGCTACGAGCAGTACTTC.

This chain uses TRBV5-1 with TRBJ2-1; 11 bases map to TRBD2. Gene TRBJ2-7 matches the end of the DNA better, so the J call may be wrong. Germline V lookup: CDR1 SGHRS, CDR2 YFSETQ. The CDR3 is 15 residues long. The CDR3 DNA sequence: TGCGCCAGCAGCTGGGTAGCGGGAGGGACCTACGAGCAGTACTTC. This encodes CASSWVAGGTYEQYF.

This sequence joins TRBV28 and TRBJ1-1, with no clear D. The germline gives CDR1 MDHEN, CDR2 SYDVKM. The germline V and J ends were trimmed by 5 bases and 6 bases, with 16 bases remaining between them. This CDR3 has 14 amino acids. CDR3 in amino acids: CASSLRPYNAEAFF. In DNA, the CDR3 is TGTGCCAGCAGTCTGAGGCCCTATAACGCTGAAGCTTTCTTT.

This clonotype was detected a few times. The rearrangement uses TRBV7-9 and TRBJ1-2, with D tentatively TRBD1 (6 bases). Germline V gene lookup returns CDR1 SEHNR and CDR2 FQNEAQ (reference sequence). CDR3 length: 14 residues. With 3 bases removed from V and 6 bases from J, the gap between germline ends came to 14 bases. Here the CDR3 reads CASSFIGGGNGYTF. The CDR3 nucleotides read TGTGCCAGCAGCTTTATAGGGGGAGGAAATGGCTACACCTTC.

The J gene is TRBJ1-3, the V gene TRBV20-1, with TRBD1 identical over 7 bases. The CDR3 runs to 14 residues. Germline V lookup: CDR1 DFQATT, CDR2 SNEGSKA (reference sequence). V trimming: 3 bases; J trimming: 2 bases; junction bases outside the gene matches: 4. Here the CDR3 reads CSARYRGAGNTIYF. The CDR3 DNA reads TGCAGTGCTAGGTACAGGGGAGCTGGAAACACCATATATTTT.

This clonotype was seen ten or more times. Here the CDR3 reads CASSLLEETQYF. The CDR3 DNA sequence: TGTGCCAGCAGTTTATTAGAAGAGACCCAGTACTTC. This chain joins TRBV12-3 or TRBV12-4 and TRBJ2-5; D gene ambiguous. The CDR3 contains 12 residues. The V gene lost 2 bases and the J gene lost 3 bases, with 4 bases spanning the gap.

This clonotype occurred many times. This sequence joins TRBV12-3 or TRBV12-4 and TRBJ2-1; 11 nucleotides line up with TRBD2. The CDR3 extends over 16 amino acids. J lost 4 bases, V lost 6 bases, and 8 bases had no gene match. CDR3 DNA: TGTGCCAGCAGCCTCAAGGGACTAGCGGTGTACAATGAGCAGTTCTTC. Its protein product is CASSLKGLAVYNEQFF.

This chain connects TRBV3-1 to TRBJ2-1; 12 nucleotides agree with TRBD2. The length of the CDR3 is 16 residues. Looked up from germline, CDR1 is LGHDT and CDR2 is YNNKEL (reference sequence). The V segment lost 1 base and the J segment 7 bases; nucleotides outside the gene matches: 5. CDR3 sequence: CASSQGLAGVSNEQFF. The CDR3 DNA sequence: TGTGCCAGCAGCCAAGGACTAGCGGGAGTTTCGAATGAGCAGTTCTTC.

This clonotype has a handful of counts. The chain recombines TRBV6-5 with TRBJ2-2; TRBD1 might be the D (5 bases). This CDR3 comprises 13 residues. With 4 bases removed from V and 4 bases from J, the gap between germline ends came to 7 bases. Germline V gene data show CDR1 as MNHEY and CDR2 as SVGAGI. The DNA for the CDR3 is TGTGCCAGCAGTTGGGGCTTCACCGGGGAGCTGTTTTTT. Translation: CASSWGFTGELFF.

This clonotype was seen many times. The chain joins TRBV11-3 to TRBJ2-3; D gene uncertain. Germline assignment: CDR1 SGHNT and CDR2 YENEEA. The CDR3 spans 13 residues. V was clipped by 5 bases and J by 7 bases, with 13 bases between them. CDR3 protein: CASSLHYRNTQYF. CDR3 nucleotides: TGTGCCAGCAGCCTCCATTATAGGAATACGCAGTATTTT.